Each of the 19 T cell receptor beta chains below was sequenced from the same sample in a study of Graves' ophthalmopathy and Graves' hyperthyroidism. Amplification from RNA transcripts yielded the TCR beta CDR3 regions. HTBI primers primed a first-round RT-PCR, and a second-round multiplex PCR followed. TCRdb re-derived calls from the multiplex PCR reads in MiXCR, one entry per CDR3 protein. The sample lists around 170,000 distinct CDR3 sequences; less than 45% were seen once. Sequences were obtained from peripheral blood. The receptors shown here come from a woman aged 40 to 49 with Graves' ophthalmopathy.

There are many counts of this clonotype. The V and J genes are TRBV27 and TRBJ1-1; 9 positions agree with TRBD1. Germline V gives CDR1 MNHEY, CDR2 SMNVEV (reference sequence). The CDR3 has 15 residues. With 6 bases clipped from V and 1 base from J, the junction kept 6 bases outside the gene matches. In DNA, the CDR3 is TGTGCCAGCAGATACCTGGACAGGGGGAACACTGAAGCTTTCTTT. Translated: CASRYLDRGNTEAFF.

This clonotype was counted ten times or more. V usage is TRBV7-8 and J usage is TRBJ2-3; tentatively, D is TRBD2 (6 bases). Trimming left V 6 bases short and J 10 bases short, with 14 bases between. This CDR3 spans 12 amino acids. Germline CDR1 and CDR2: SGHVS and FQNEAQ. The CDR3 spells CASRTTRGPQYF. CDR3 nucleotides: TGTGCCAGCAGAACGACTAGAGGGCCGCAGTATTTT.

This clonotype came up a few times. Here the CDR3 reads CASRTTGLKEAFF. CDR3 bases: TGTGCCAGCAGGACAACGGGCCTCAAGGAAGCTTTCTTT. V is TRBV6-1 and J is TRBJ1-1; the D is unclear. This CDR3 is built from 13 residues. Germline CDR1 reads MNHNS; CDR2 reads SASEGT. V was shortened by 6 bases and J by 8 bases, with 16 bases between the two germline ends.

This clonotype was observed many times. V and J are TRBV4-1 and TRBJ2-6; 7 positions match TRBD2. Germline V lookup: CDR1 MGHRA, CDR2 YSYEKL. V shed 4 bases, J shed 1 base, and the junction held 10 bases outside the gene matches. This CDR3 region has 18 residues. The CDR3 sequence: CASSRTSVGESGANVLTF. CDR3 in DNA: TGCGCCAGCAGCCGAACTAGCGTGGGGGAATCTGGGGCCAACGTCCTGACTTTC.

This clonotype was detected ten times or more. The V gene is TRBV5-1, the J gene TRBJ2-7; tentative D call: TRBD1 (6 bases). Per the germline V gene, CDR1 is SGHRS and CDR2 is YFSETQ. Trimming shortened V by 0 bases and J by 4 bases, and 11 bases separated the two germline ends. The CDR3 consists of 14 residues. The CDR3 nucleotides are TGCGCCAGCAGCTTGGACGAGGGGGTGTACGAGCAGTACTTC. This sequence encodes CASSLDEGVYEQYF.

This clonotype showed up many times. The chain recombines TRBV5-1 with TRBJ1-6, with D unresolved. V shed 1 base and J shed 5 bases, with 7 bases lying between them. The length of the CDR3 is 14 residues. In germline, CDR1 is SGHRS, CDR2 YFSETQ. The CDR3 sequence is CASSLNTNNSPLHF. CDR3 sequence (DNA): TGCGCCAGCAGCTTGAATACTAATAATTCACCCCTCCACTTT.

This clonotype was seen repeatedly, ten times or more. The chain is built from TRBV6-1 and TRBJ2-5; 8 nucleotides agree with TRBD1. The CDR3 length is 16 residues. J was trimmed by 1 base and V by 6 bases; bases with no gene match: 10. Per the germline V gene, CDR1 is MNHNS and CDR2 is SASEGT. The CDR3 spells CASSPGQGRPQETQYF. The CDR3 DNA reads TGTGCCAGCAGCCCAGGACAGGGTCGCCCCCAAGAGACCCAGTACTTC.

This clonotype came up a few times. This sequence joins TRBV12-3 or TRBV12-4 and TRBJ1-2, with TRBD1 matching over 9 bases. The V gene end was trimmed by 4 bases and the J gene end by 4 bases; junction bases not matched to a gene: 4. This CDR3 comprises 14 residues. The CDR3 DNA sequence: TGTGCCAGCAGTTGGGACAGGGCAGGCTATGGCTACACCTTC. Protein product: CASSWDRAGYGYTF.

In its sample, this clonotype was seen many times. The chain recombines TRBV5-1 with TRBJ1-2; D gene unclear. CDR1 and CDR2 from the germline V gene are SGHRS and YFSETQ. The CDR3 has 13 amino acids. V was cut by 4 bases and J by 2 bases, with 9 bases left in between. The CDR3 bases are TGCGCCAGCAGCGCGGACGGAAACTATGGCTACACCTTC. It translates to CASSADGNYGYTF.

V and J are TRBV12-3 or TRBV12-4 and TRBJ1-1, with TRBD1 identical over 9 bases. This CDR3 is 15 amino acids long. V was clipped by 0 bases and J by 5 bases; unmatched bases: 4. In nucleotides, the CDR3 is TGTGCCAGCAGTTTAGCGGGACAGGGCTCAACTGAAGCTTTCTTT. It codes for CASSLAGQGSTEAFF.

In its sample, this clonotype was seen many times. The V gene is TRBV29-1, the J gene TRBJ1-5, with no clear D. This CDR3 is 13 amino acids long. Germline V lookup: CDR1 SQVTM, CDR2 ANQGSEA. The germline V and J ends were trimmed by 2 bases and 5 bases, with 10 bases remaining between them. CDR3 residues: CSVELGQDQPQHF. The CDR3 DNA follows: TGCAGCGTTGAATTGGGTCAGGATCAGCCCCAGCATTTT.

This clonotype appeared a few times. The rearrangement joins TRBV28 to TRBJ2-7; D might be TRBD1 or TRBD2, each matching 5 bases. V was trimmed by 8 bases and J by 9 bases, leaving 23 bases between them. In germline, CDR1 is MDHEN, CDR2 SYDVKM. The CDR3 is 14 residues long. For the CDR3, the DNA is TGTGCCAGCGAAAATTGGGACGCCGGCTCGGGGCAGTACTTC. This encodes CASENWDAGSGQYF.

V and J are TRBV6-5 and TRBJ1-1; D not resolved. The CDR3 extends over 17 amino acids. Germline V gene data show CDR1 as MNHEY and CDR2 as SVGAGI. V lost 1 base and J lost 1, with 16 bases in between. CDR3 loop: CASSYFEPGAANTEAFF. The CDR3 DNA is TGTGCCAGCAGTTACTTCGAACCCGGTGCAGCGAACACTGAAGCTTTCTTT.

This clonotype was observed at least ten times. The chain's CDR3 is CASSLGTGGAKSNQPQHF. Here the CDR3 DNA reads TGTGCCAGCAGCTTAGGGACAGGGGGGGCAAAAAGCAATCAGCCCCAGCATTTT. The V call is TRBV7-8, the J call TRBJ1-5, with 10 bases identical to TRBD1. The CDR3 runs 18 residues. Losses at the gene ends were 1 base for V and 1 base for J; bases not matched to a gene: 7. CDR1 is SGHVS and CDR2 is FQNEAQ in the germline V gene. The variable domain in full, with the rest retrieved from reference TRBV7-8 and TRBJ1-5, is GAGVSQSPRYKVAKRGQDVALRCDPISGHVSLFWYQQALGQGPEFLTYFQNEAQLDKSGLPSDRFFAERPEGSVSTLKIQRTQQEDSAVYLCASSLGTGGAKSNQPQHFGDGTRLSIL.

This clonotype was detected many times. This sequence joins TRBV18 and TRBJ2-7; D not resolved. V lost 3 bases and J 5 bases, leaving 11 bases between the germline ends. Germline assignment: CDR1 KGHSH and CDR2 LQKENI. The CDR3 contains 13 residues. The CDR3 is CASSPGQANEQYF. CDR3 sequence (DNA): TGTGCCAGCTCACCTGGTCAGGCCAACGAGCAGTACTTC.

This clonotype was seen at least ten times. The CDR3 nucleotides are TGTGCCAGCAGCGAGGGGACGTTCGGAAACACCATATATTTT. It yields the protein CASSEGTFGNTIYF. This chain connects TRBV9 to TRBJ1-3; a possible D gene is TRBD1 (5 bases). The V gene's germline CDR1 is SGDLS and CDR2 YYNGEE. CDR3 length equals 14 residues. The V and J ends lost 3 bases and 4 bases respectively, with 11 bases between them.

CDR3 amino acids: CASSAPGQGHVETQYF. In nucleotides, the CDR3 is TGTGCCAGCAGCGCGCCGGGACAGGGTCATGTGGAGACCCAGTACTTC. The chain recombines TRBV7-2 with TRBJ2-5, with 9 bases matching TRBD1. The germline CDR1 and CDR2 sequences are SGHTA and FQGNSA. The CDR3 consists of 16 residues. The J segment lost 5 bases and the V segment lost 5 bases, leaving 12 bases of the junction unmatched. Full variable domain (remainder filled in from reference TRBV7-2 and TRBJ2-5): GAGVSQSPSNKVTEKGKDVELRCDPISGHTALYWYRQSLGQGLEFLIYFQGNSAPDKSGLPSDRFSAERTGGSVSTLTIQRTQQEDSAVYLCASSAPGQGHVETQYFGPGTRLLVL.

The genes are TRBV11-2 and TRBJ1-6; D not certain. The length of the CDR3 is 16 residues. The V end lost 0 bases, the J end lost 13 bases, and 19 bases lay between the germline ends. The germline CDR1 and CDR2 sequences are SGHAT and FQNNGV. In DNA form, the CDR3 reads TGTGCCAGCAGCTTAGACTACGACGAACGGTATCATCCCCTCCACTTT. It yields the protein CASSLDYDERYHPLHF. Full variable domain (missing parts from reference TRBV11-2 and TRBJ1-6): EAGVAQSPRYKIIEKRQSVAFWCNPISGHATLYWYQQILGQGPKLLIQFQNNGVVDDSQLPKDRFSAERLKGVDSTLKIQPAKLEDSAVYLCASSLDYDERYHPLHFGNGTRLTVT.

The chain links TRBV28 to TRBJ2-2; the D is unclear. The V gene's germline CDR1 is MDHEN and CDR2 SYDVKM. Deletions cut 7 bases from V and 6 bases from J, with 21 bases between. This CDR3 is built from 16 residues. The DNA for the CDR3 is TGTGCCAGCACTCTATCTTTAGGTGCGCAACCCGGGGAGCTGTTTTTT. Protein product: CASTLSLGAQPGELFF.